The 5 T cell receptor beta chains below were found in one sample sequenced in a study of memory CD4+ T cells and cytomegalovirus serostatus. Single viable CD3+CD4+CD8-CD45RO+ cells were sorted as the memory CD4+ T cells. Repertoires were generated with immunoSEQ multiplex PCR, while TCRdb's copy carries only in-frame clones and drops some. Of approximately 50,000 clones listed, roughly 77% are singletons. Input material: memory CD4+ T cells from blood. The receptors derive from an adult in good health and CMV-seropositive.

This clone showed up just a few times. This chain links TRBV5-1 with TRBJ2-2; D gene ambiguous. Germline values: CDR1 SGHRS, CDR2 YFSETQ. The CDR3 length is 13 residues. Trimming took 0 bases from V and 5 from J, leaving 5 bases between them. For the CDR3, the DNA is TGCGCCAGCAGCTTGGTACCGACCGGGGAGCTGTTTTTT. Its translation: CASSLVPTGELFF.

On this clone: A read error may account for a junction end that differs from germline. The chain couples TRBV19 to TRBJ2-3, with 10 positions matching TRBD2. Germline CDR1 is LNHDA and CDR2 is SQIVND (reference sequence). The CDR3 runs 15 residues. The CDR3 spells CASSIAGGVADTQYF. The CDR3 bases are TGTGCCAGTAGCATAGCGGGAGGAGTGGCAGATACGCAGTATTTT.

The chain is built from TRBV6-1 and TRBJ2-7, with 10 bases lining up with TRBD2. This CDR3 is 17 amino acids long. The trim removed 1 base at V and 0 bases at J, leaving 6 bases unmatched. Germline V lookup: CDR1 MNHNS, CDR2 SASEGT. The CDR3 bases are TGTGCCAGCAGTGAAGGGACTAGCGGTACCATCTCCTACGAGCAGTACTTC. Its protein product is CASSEGTSGTISYEQYF.

The chain is built from TRBV28 and TRBJ1-2; no reliable D call. Trimming cost V 6 bases and J 4 bases, with 9 bases left between them. This CDR3 spans 12 amino acids. Germline CDR1 is MDHEN and CDR2 is SYDVKM. CDR3 residues: CASREGIYGYTF. In DNA, the CDR3 is TGTGCCAGCAGGGAAGGGATCTATGGCTACACCTTC.

This chain links TRBV4-3 with TRBJ1-1; the D is unclear. The CDR3 is made up of 12 amino acids. V lost 1 base, J lost 1 base, and 1 base lay in between. Per germline, CDR1 LGHNA and CDR2 YSLEER. The CDR3 nucleotides read TGCGCCAGCAGCCAAGGGAACACTGAAGCTTTCTTT. Translation: CASSQGNTEAFF.